This is a list of T cell receptor beta chains from one sample in a study of T cell changes during pregnancy in multiple sclerosis. Some clones are missing from TCRdb's copy, which holds only in-frame ones; the method was immunoSEQ multiplex PCR. Of some 66,000 clones in the sample, roughly nine tenths were seen once. The sequences come from CD8+ T cells from peripheral blood mononuclear cells, collected before pregnancy. All receptors come from a female donor with multiple sclerosis, enrolled in a pregnancy study. Each CDR3 is given with its conserved first and last residue. Fields, in order: J gene, D gene, V gene, clone size, CDR3 DNA, CDR3 protein. A D gene is named only where the DNA matches it firmly. Clone size is given for some rows only: seen once, a few or many times, or a class if the clone is expanded.

TRBJ2-7,TRBD2,TRBV7-6,NA,TGTGCCAGCAGCTTAGGGGGAGGGGAAACCTACGAGCAGTACTTC,CASSLGGGETYEQYF
TRBJ1-2,TRBD1,TRBV6-1,NA,TGTGCCAGCAGTGAGGGGGGACAGGTCTATGGCTACACCTTC,CASSEGGQVYGYTF
TRBJ1-6,TRBD1,TRBV9,NA,TGTGCCAGCAGCGAAATCGACAGGGGCTTTGATTCACCCCTCCACTTT,CASSEIDRGFDSPLHF
TRBJ1-5,NA,TRBV2,NA,TGTGCCAGCAGGTGGTCAGACAATCAGCCCCAGCATTTT,CASRWSDNQPQHF
TRBJ2-5,TRBD2,TRBV9,once,TGTGCCAGCAGCGGGAAGGTAGGGCCTAGCGGGGGGAATCAAGAGACCCAGTACTTC,CASSGKVGPSGGNQETQYF
TRBJ1-1,NA,TRBV23-1,NA,TGCGCCAGCAGTCAAAGAGTCCGGGTAAACACTGAAGCTTTCTTT,CASSQRVRVNTEAFF
TRBJ2-2,TRBD2,TRBV9,NA,TGTGCCAGCAGCTCTACTAGCGGGGGGGCAGGGACCGGGGAGCTGTTTTTT,CASSSTSGGAGTGELFF
TRBJ1-2,NA,TRBV4-1,NA,TGCGCCAGCAGCCAAGCGGCAGGGGTGGACTATGGCTACACCTTC,CASSQAAGVDYGYTF
TRBJ1-2,NA,TRBV7-9,NA,TGTGCCAGCAGCTTAGTTGGGGAGCTGGGTGGCTACACCTTC,CASSLVGELGGYTF
TRBJ2-3,TRBD2,TRBV5-1,NA,TGCGCCAGCAGCTTGCTGACTAGCGGGGGGGGCTTGGATACGCAGTATTTT,CASSLLTSGGGLDTQYF
TRBJ1-1,NA,TRBV6-1,NA,TGTGCCAGCAGCGCGATTCACAACACTGAAGCTTTCTTT,CASSAIHNTEAFF
TRBJ2-4,NA,TRBV7-8,NA,TGTGCCAGCAGCTCTATGTCGGACAGGGAGGGCATTCAGTACTTC,CASSSMSDREGIQYF
TRBJ1-1,NA,TRBV27,NA,TGTGCCAGCAGTTTATCGGGCTCATCCCTGACTGAAGCTTTCTTT,CASSLSGSSLTEAFF
TRBJ1-1,TRBD1,TRBV19,NA,TGTGCCAGTTACGACAGGGAATATAACACTGAAGCTTTCTTT,CASYDREYNTEAFF
TRBJ1-5,TRBD1,TRBV15,NA,TGTGCCACCAGCGTCGGACAGGGAGACTTTAATCAGCCCCAGCATTTT,CATSVGQGDFNQPQHF
TRBJ1-4,NA,TRBV27,NA,TGTGCCAGCAGTTTATGGAGGGGTGATGAAAAACTGTTTTTT,CASSLWRGDEKLFF
TRBJ2-7,NA,TRBV27,NA,TGTGCCAGCAGTTTATCTCCAGCCTACGAGCAGTACTTC,CASSLSPAYEQYF
TRBJ2-7,NA,TRBV6-5,NA,TGTGCCAGCAGTTACGGAGCCGGGGGACGAGGGGACGAGCAGTACTTC,CASSYGAGGRGDEQYF
TRBJ1-1,NA,TRBV4-1,few,TGCGCCAGCAGCCAGGAGCAGGGAAGCACTGAAGCTTTCTTT,CASSQEQGSTEAFF
TRBJ1-5,NA,TRBV11-2,NA,TGTGCCAGCAGCGCTGAATTGTCGGGCAATCAGCCCCAGCATTTT,CASSAELSGNQPQHF
TRBJ2-3,TRBD2,TRBV27,few,TGTGCCAGCACCGGACTAGCGGGGGGGCTTGATACGCAGTATTTT,CASTGLAGGLDTQYF
TRBJ2-7,NA,TRBV5-6,NA,TGTGCCAGCAGCTTGGGGACACCCGCCGTCTACGAGCAGTACTTC,CASSLGTPAVYEQYF
TRBJ1-2,NA,TRBV6-4,NA,TGTGCCAGCAGTGACTCGCCAGGAGCGGGTGGCTACACCTTC,CASSDSPGAGGYTF
TRBJ1-2,NA,TRBV19,few,TGTGCCAGTAGTGGAACCAGGGGTAGGGACTATGGCTACACCTTC,CASSGTRGRDYGYTF
TRBJ2-3,NA,TRBV6-1,NA,TGTGCCAGCAGTGAAGGGGTAGCCCCAGCAGATACGCAGTATTTT,CASSEGVAPADTQYF
TRBJ1-1,NA,TRBV21-1,NA,TGTGCCAGCAGCACAAGGGACAGGGAAACTTCGAACGCTGAAGCTTTCTTT,CASSTRDRETSNAEAFF
TRBJ1-4,TRBD1,TRBV7-8,NA,TGTGCCAGCAGACCTCCGGGACAGGGGGAGGGAGAAAAACTGTTTTTT,CASRPPGQGEGEKLFF
TRBJ1-3,NA,TRBV7-9,NA,TGTGCCAGCAGCTTGGGCAGTAACTCTGGAAACACCATATATTTT,CASSLGSNSGNTIYF
TRBJ1-4,NA,TRBV9,once,TGTGCCAGCAGCGATACAGGGTGGGGTGAAAAACTGTTTTTT,CASSDTGWGEKLFF
TRBJ1-1,NA,TRBV19,NA,TGTGCCAGTAGTATCGGGGGGTTTTCTGAAGCTTTCTTT,CASSIGGFSEAFF
TRBJ2-1,TRBD1,TRBV27,NA,TGTGCCAGCAGCCTGACAGGGGATTTGAATGAGCAGTTCTTC,CASSLTGDLNEQFF
TRBJ2-1,TRBD2,TRBV27,NA,TGTGCCAGCAGTTTTACTAGCGGGGGGGCCCCTTTTGGGCAGTTCTTC,CASSFTSGGAPFGQFF
TRBJ1-2,NA,TRBV7-2,NA,TGTGCCAGCAGCTTAGAGACAGACATCCATGGCTACACCTTC,CASSLETDIHGYTF
TRBJ1-3,NA,TRBV13,NA,TGTGCCAGCAGCTTAGCTGTAGAGGGAAACACCATATATTTT,CASSLAVEGNTIYF
TRBJ2-1,NA,TRBV11-3,NA,TGTGCCAGCAGCTTAGGCTCACACGGGTCCAATGAGCAGTTCTTC,CASSLGSHGSNEQFF
TRBJ2-1,NA,TRBV5-6,NA,TGTGCCAGCAGCTTGGCTACGGCGGGCACCTACAATGAGCAGTTCTTC,CASSLATAGTYNEQFF
TRBJ1-1,TRBD1,TRBV9,few,TGTGCCAGCAGCGTACAGGGGGGACTCCGGTTT,CASSVQGGLRF
TRBJ1-1,NA,TRBV5-4,NA,TGTGCCAGCAGCCCCAGGAACACTGAAGCTTTCTTT,CASSPRNTEAFF
TRBJ2-1,NA,TRBV6-5,NA,TGTGCCAGCAGTTACTCGAGGTCGGGTGAGCAGTTCTTC,CASSYSRSGEQFF
TRBJ1-3,NA,TRBV5-6,NA,TGTGCCAGCAGCCCTAGTGGCGGCTCTGGAAACACCATATATTTT,CASSPSGGSGNTIYF
TRBJ2-7,NA,TRBV7-8,NA,TGTGCCAGCAGCGGGAGTTCCTACGAGCAGTACTTC,CASSGSSYEQYF
TRBJ2-1,TRBD1,TRBV12-5,NA,TGTGCTAGTGGTTTGGCCCCCCGACAGGGGATAAATGAGCAGTTCTTC,CASGLAPRQGINEQFF
TRBJ1-2,NA,TRBV7-9,NA,TGTGCCAGCAGCTTGGGACTCCAACATGGCTACACCTTC,CASSLGLQHGYTF
TRBJ1-1,NA,TRBV18,once,TGTGCCAGCTCACCACAGGGAGACCCCTATGAAGCTTTCTTT,CASSPQGDPYEAFF
TRBJ2-1,TRBD2,TRBV10-2,NA,TGCGCCAGCAGTCCGGGGGGGCTTGAGCAGTTCTTC,CASSPGGLEQFF
TRBJ2-3,TRBD2,TRBV5-1,NA,TGCGCCAGCAATACGGGGGGGGTTTCAATAACAGATACGCAGTATTTT,CASNTGGVSITDTQYF
TRBJ2-1,TRBD1,TRBV7-9,NA,TGTGCCAGCAGCTCGACAGGGGTGTCCTACAATGAGCAGTTCTTC,CASSSTGVSYNEQFF
TRBJ2-1,TRBD2,TRBV6-1,NA,TGTGCCAGCAGTGAAGCTAGCGGGGGGTACAATGAGCAGTTCTTC,CASSEASGGYNEQFF
TRBJ1-2,NA,TRBV6-5,NA,TGTGCCAGCTTGGCAGGGGATGGCTACACCTTC,CASLAGDGYTF
TRBJ1-2,NA,TRBV7-9,few,TGTGCCAGCAGTTCGCGGGGCAGGGATTATCGGTATGGCTACACCTTC,CASSSRGRDYRYGYTF
TRBJ2-3,TRBD2,TRBV7-9,NA,TGTGCCAGCAGCACATGGACTAGCAGTGATACGCAGTATTTT,CASSTWTSSDTQYF